The next 13 T cell receptor beta chains were all read from a single sample in a study of cytomegalovirus exposure and HLA in healthy donors. The study ran its PCR with 60 Vbeta and 13 Jbeta primers. Assay: immunoSEQ multiplex PCR; the TCRdb copy retains only in-frame clones and omits some. The sample yields roughly 190,000 clones, approximately 82% seen once. Sequenced sample: PBMCs. The receptors originated from a woman between 18 and 30 years old in good health and CMV-seronegative.

The chain combines TRBV10-1 with TRBJ1-6, with unresolved D. The germline V and J ends were trimmed by 0 bases and 9 bases, with 9 bases remaining between them. This CDR3 comprises 14 residues. Germline V CDR1 and CDR2: WNHNN, SYGVQD (reference sequence). This chain's CDR3 is CASSESLGGSPLHF. Here the CDR3 DNA reads TGCGCCAGCAGTGAGTCCCTAGGTGGTTCACCCCTCCACTTT.

This rearrangement joins TRBV6-5 to TRBJ2-1, with 8 nucleotides matching TRBD1. The germline V gene encodes CDR1 MNHEY and CDR2 SVGAGI. The CDR3 is 14 residues long. The J segment lost 9 bases and the V segment lost 5 bases, leaving 9 bases of the junction unmatched. The CDR3 spells CASSADRGVREQFF. CDR3 DNA: TGTGCCAGCAGTGCTGACAGGGGAGTCCGTGAGCAGTTCTTC.

The sample holds a few counts of this clone. The chain recombines TRBV6-5 with TRBJ2-1; D is unresolved. This CDR3 spans 11 amino acids. Germline CDR1 is MNHEY and CDR2 is SVGAGI. V was shortened by 2 bases and J by 8 bases, with 4 bases between the two germline ends. CDR3 sequence (DNA): TGTGCCAGCAGTTACATCGATGAGCAGTTCTTC. This codes for CASSYIDEQFF.

V usage is TRBV6-6 and J usage is TRBJ2-7; D not certain. This CDR3 has 16 residues. CDR1 MNHNY and CDR2 SVGAGI come from the germline V gene (reference sequence). Deletions cut 5 bases from V and 0 bases from J, with 17 bases between. The CDR3 reads CASSIKATPSSYEQYV. The CDR3, as DNA: TGTGCCAGCAGTATAAAAGCGACGCCAAGCTCCTACGAGCAGTACGTC.

V usage is TRBV28 and J usage is TRBJ1-5; D possibly corresponds to TRBD1 (5 bases). The V end was cut by 6 bases, the J end by 1 base, with 13 bases between. The germline V gene encodes CDR1 MDHEN and CDR2 SYDVKM. The CDR3 loop spans 15 amino acids. CDR3 amino acids: CASSLFPGSNQPQHF. For the CDR3, the DNA is TGTGCCAGCAGCCTTTTCCCAGGGAGCAATCAGCCCCAGCATTTT. Full variable domain (outside the CDR3, taken from reference TRBV28 and TRBJ1-5): DVKVTQSSRYLVKRTGEKVFLECVQDMDHENMFWYRQDPGLGLRLIYFSYDVKMKEKGDIPEGYSVSREKKERFSLILESASTNQTSMYLCASSLFPGSNQPQHFGDGTRLSIL.

J is TRBJ1-5 and V is TRBV6-1; unclear D gene. CDR1 and CDR2 (germline): MNHNS, SASEGT. V was shortened by 7 bases and J by 0 bases, with 7 bases between the two germline ends. The CDR3 runs 13 residues. The CDR3 reads CASTFNSNQPQHF. CDR3 coding DNA: TGTGCCAGCACTTTTAATAGCAATCAGCCCCAGCATTTT.

A remark on this clone: One junction end disagrees with the germline gene, perhaps due to a read error. Other DNA sequences within the sample encode an identical CDR3. The genes are TRBV7-6 and TRBJ2-1; 11 bases agree with TRBD2. The CDR3 has 18 amino acids. Germline values: CDR1 SGHVS, CDR2 FNYEAQ. The CDR3 sequence is CASSSNARLAGSYNEQFF. The CDR3 DNA reads TGTGCCAGTAGCTCGAACGCACGACTAGCGGGATCCTACAATGAGCAGTTCTTC. The full variable domain, rest sourced from reference TRBV7-6 and TRBJ2-1, is GAGVSQSPRYKVTKRGQDVALRCDPISGHVSLYWYRQALGQGPEFLTYFNYEAQQDKSGLPNDRFSAERPEGSISTLTIQRTEQRDSAMYRCASSSNARLAGSYNEQFFGPGTRLTVL.

This clone showed up just a few times. V is TRBV4-3 and J is TRBJ1-4; a possible D gene is TRBD1 (6 bases). CDR3 length: 15 residues. V shed 3 bases and J shed 4 bases, with 12 bases lying between them. Germline-derived CDR1 and CDR2 are LGHNA and YSLEER. CDR3 nucleotide sequence: TGCGCCAGCAGCCAGGGGGCAGTACTTAATGAAAAACTGTTTTTT. Protein sequence: CASSQGAVLNEKLFF.

The chain couples TRBV27 to TRBJ1-1; D ambiguous. The V gene lost 7 bases and the J gene lost 1 base, with 13 bases spanning the gap. The V gene's germline CDR1 is MNHEY and CDR2 SMNVEV (reference sequence). This CDR3 has 14 residues. The DNA of the CDR3 is TGTGCCAGCAAGAGGGAACAGCCGAACACTGAAGCTTTCTTT. Protein: CASKREQPNTEAFF.

This clone has only one observation. The J gene is TRBJ2-5, the V gene TRBV30; tentatively, D is TRBD1 (5 bases). Germline lookup yields CDR1 GTSNPN and CDR2 SVGIG (reference sequence). Between the trimmed V and J ends, which lost 0 bases and 5 bases, there was a span of 7 bases. The CDR3 is 12 amino acids. The CDR3 loop reads CAWSVGVETQYF. In DNA form, the CDR3 reads TGTGCCTGGAGTGTAGGGGTGGAGACCCAGTACTTC.

A few counts support this clone. The V call is TRBV13, the J call TRBJ2-7, with 7 bases identical to TRBD2. The J segment lost 2 bases and the V segment lost 4 bases, leaving 5 bases of the junction unmatched. The CDR3 runs 14 residues. Per germline, CDR1 PRHDT and CDR2 FYEKMQ (reference sequence). The CDR3 here is CASSSREGPYEQYF. The CDR3 DNA sequence: TGTGCCAGCAGCTCGAGGGAGGGCCCCTACGAGCAGTACTTC.

The chain couples TRBV19 to TRBJ2-1; 7 bases agree with TRBD1. The CDR3 length is 15 residues. Germline assignment: CDR1 LNHDA and CDR2 SQIVND (reference sequence). After removal of 6 bases from V and 1 base from J, the junction contained 6 bases not matched to a gene. CDR3 bases: TGTGCCAGTAGACGAACAGGGGCTTCCTACAATGAGCAGTTCTTC. Translating it yields CASRRTGASYNEQFF.

The chain joins TRBV7-8 to TRBJ2-7; possible D gene TRBD1, 6 bases. Germline values: CDR1 SGHVS, CDR2 FQNEAQ. The CDR3 covers 16 residues. V was pared by 0 bases and J by 1 base, with 13 bases between. This chain's CDR3 is CASSLASIQGSYEQYV. The CDR3 DNA reads TGTGCCAGCAGCTTAGCGTCGATCCAGGGGTCCTACGAGCAGTACGTC.